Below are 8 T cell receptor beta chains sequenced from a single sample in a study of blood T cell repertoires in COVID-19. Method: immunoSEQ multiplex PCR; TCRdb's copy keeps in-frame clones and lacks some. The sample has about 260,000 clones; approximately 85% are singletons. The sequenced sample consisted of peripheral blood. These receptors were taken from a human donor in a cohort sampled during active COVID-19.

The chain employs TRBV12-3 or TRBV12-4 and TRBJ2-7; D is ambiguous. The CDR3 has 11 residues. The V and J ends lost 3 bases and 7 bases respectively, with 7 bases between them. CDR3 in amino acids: CASSFREEQYF. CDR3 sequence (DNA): TGTGCCAGCAGTTTTAGAGAGGAGCAGTACTTC.

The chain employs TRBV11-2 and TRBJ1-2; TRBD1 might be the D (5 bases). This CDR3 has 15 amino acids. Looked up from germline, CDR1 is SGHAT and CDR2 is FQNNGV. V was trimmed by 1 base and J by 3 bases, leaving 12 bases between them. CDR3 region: CASSLGDRDYYGYTF. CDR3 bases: TGTGCCAGCAGCTTAGGCGACAGAGACTACTATGGCTACACCTTC.

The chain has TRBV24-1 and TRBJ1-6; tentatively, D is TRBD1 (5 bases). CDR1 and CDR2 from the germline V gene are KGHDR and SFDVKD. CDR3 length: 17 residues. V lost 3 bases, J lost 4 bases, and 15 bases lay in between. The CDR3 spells CATSDGFGGGYNSPLHF. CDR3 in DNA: TGTGCCACCAGTGATGGGTTCGGGGGGGGTTATAATTCACCCCTCCACTTT.

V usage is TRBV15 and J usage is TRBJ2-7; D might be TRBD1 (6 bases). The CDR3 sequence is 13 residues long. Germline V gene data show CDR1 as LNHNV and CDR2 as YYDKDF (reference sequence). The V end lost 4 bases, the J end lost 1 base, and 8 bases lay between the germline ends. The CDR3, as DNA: TGTGCCACCAGCAACAGGGAATCCTACGAGCAGTACTTC. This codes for CATSNRESYEQYF.

The CDR3 is CASSWGEGGTEAFF. The CDR3 DNA reads as TGTGCCAGTAGTTGGGGGGAGGGAGGGACTGAAGCTTTCTTT. This chain uses TRBV19 with TRBJ1-1; weak D call: TRBD1 (5 bases). The germline CDR1 and CDR2 sequences are LNHDA and SQIVND (reference sequence). V dropped 5 bases and J dropped 5 bases, with 15 bases sitting between them. CDR3 length: 14 residues.

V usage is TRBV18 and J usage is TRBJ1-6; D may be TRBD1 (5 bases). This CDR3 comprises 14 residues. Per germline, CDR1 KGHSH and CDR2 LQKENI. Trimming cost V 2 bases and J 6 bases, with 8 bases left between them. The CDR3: CASSPFDSNSPLHF. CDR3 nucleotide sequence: TGTGCCAGCTCACCATTTGACAGTAATTCACCCCTCCACTTT.

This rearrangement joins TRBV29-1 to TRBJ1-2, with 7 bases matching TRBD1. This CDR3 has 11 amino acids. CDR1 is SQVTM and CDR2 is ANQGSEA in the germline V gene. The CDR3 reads CTTGNTYGYTF. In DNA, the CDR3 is TGCACGACAGGGAACACCTATGGCTACACCTTC.

CDR3 residues: CASSSGEGGGNEKLFF. CDR3 nucleotide sequence: TGCGCCAGCAGCTCAGGCGAGGGAGGGGGTAATGAAAAACTGTTTTTT. The gene calls are TRBV5-1 and TRBJ1-4; TRBD1 is a possible D gene (6 bases). The CDR3 is 16 residues long. V was clipped by 3 bases and J by 4 bases, with 16 bases between them. In germline, CDR1 is SGHRS, CDR2 YFSETQ.